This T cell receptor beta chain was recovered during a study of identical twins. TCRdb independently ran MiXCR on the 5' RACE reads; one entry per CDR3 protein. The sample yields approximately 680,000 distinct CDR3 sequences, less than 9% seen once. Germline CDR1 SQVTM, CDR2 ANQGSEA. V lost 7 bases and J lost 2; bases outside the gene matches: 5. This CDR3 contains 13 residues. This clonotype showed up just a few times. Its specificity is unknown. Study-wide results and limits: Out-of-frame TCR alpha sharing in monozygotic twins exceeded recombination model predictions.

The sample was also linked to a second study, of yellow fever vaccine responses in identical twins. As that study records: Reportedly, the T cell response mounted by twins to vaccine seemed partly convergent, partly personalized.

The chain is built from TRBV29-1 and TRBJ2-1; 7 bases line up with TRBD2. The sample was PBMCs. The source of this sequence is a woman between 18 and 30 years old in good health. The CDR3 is CSGGREPYNEQFF. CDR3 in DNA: TGCAGCGGCGGGCGGGAGCCCTACAATGAGCAGTTCTTC.